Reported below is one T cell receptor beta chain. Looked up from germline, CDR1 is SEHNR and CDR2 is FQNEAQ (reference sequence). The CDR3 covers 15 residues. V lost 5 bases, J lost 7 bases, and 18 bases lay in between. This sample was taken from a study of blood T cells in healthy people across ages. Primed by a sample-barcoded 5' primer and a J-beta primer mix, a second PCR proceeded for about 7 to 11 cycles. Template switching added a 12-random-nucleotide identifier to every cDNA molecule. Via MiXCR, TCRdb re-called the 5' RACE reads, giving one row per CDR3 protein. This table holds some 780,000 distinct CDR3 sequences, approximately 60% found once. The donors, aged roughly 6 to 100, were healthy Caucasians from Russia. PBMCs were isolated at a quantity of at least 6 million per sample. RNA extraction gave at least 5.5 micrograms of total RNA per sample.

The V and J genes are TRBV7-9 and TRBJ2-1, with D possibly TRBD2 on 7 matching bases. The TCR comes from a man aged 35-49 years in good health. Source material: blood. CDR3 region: CASSRSGGLWNEQFF. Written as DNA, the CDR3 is TGTGCCAGCAGCCGATCGGGGGGCCTGTGGAATGAGCAGTTCTTC. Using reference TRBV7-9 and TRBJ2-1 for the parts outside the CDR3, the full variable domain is DTGVSQNPRHKITKRGQNVTFRCDPISEHNRLYWYRQTLGQGPEFLTYFQNEAQLEKSRLLSDRFSAERPKGSFSTLEIQRTEQGDSAMYLCASSRSGGLWNEQFFGPGTRLTVL.